This record looks at one TCR beta chain sequence and its context. Its antigen remains unidentified. This specimen comes from a study of T cell responses to AZD1222 COVID-19 vaccine. Study-wide points: Seropositive AZD1222 recipients at baseline numbered only six or seven.

The protocol was immunoSEQ multiplex PCR, while the TCRdb copy is restricted to in-frame clones and leaves out a portion. Here the sample spans more than 95,000 clones, approximately 90% being singletons. Germline CDR1 and CDR2: SGHTA and FQGTGA. With 4 bases removed from V and 2 bases from J, the gap between germline ends came to 17 bases. CDR3 size: 16 residues. The sequence was obtained from an adult in good health. J is TRBJ2-5 and V is TRBV7-3, with D possibly being TRBD2 (6 bases). The specimen was peripheral blood, collected on day 0 of AZD1222 vaccination. The CDR3 DNA sequence: TGTGCCAGCAGCTCTTATCTAGGCGGAGGGCAAGAGACCCAGTACTTC. Protein sequence: CASSSYLGGGQETQYF.